This is a list of T cell receptor beta chains from one sample in a study of Ad26.COV2.S vaccination and SARS-CoV-2 variants. TCRdb's copy holds only in-frame clones and misses some; the assay was immunoSEQ multiplex PCR. The sample contains fewer than 400,000 clones, about 85% of which appear only once. This specimen consisted of peripheral blood, obtained in a trial of Ad26.COV2.S vaccine versus placebo. The receptors were sampled from a person aged 18-60 years who received the Ad26.COV2.S COVID-19 vaccine or a placebo. CDR3s leave out the opening cysteine and the closing phenylalanine or tryptophan. Fields, in order: V gene, CDR3 protein.

TRBV5-1,ASSQTAGTSGGNEQF
TRBV4-1,ASSQVQGNIYEQF
TRBV2,ASSNRQGYGYT
TRBV10-3,AISQAGGPSYEQY
TRBV12-3/TRBV12-4,ASSLVLNTEAF
TRBV3-1/TRBV3-2,ASSQGQGPTEAF
TRBV5-1,ASSSGQGYEQY
TRBV18,ASSPENTEAF
TRBV6-5,ASSYISTSEAF
TRBV27,ASSSDRGESPLH
TRBV7-7,ASSPTSGGPVLDSNEQF
TRBV20-1,SARYTGELF
TRBV5-1,ASSLDRADTGELF
TRBV6-5,ASSRERRYGYT
TRBV27,ASSLYGPNTEAF
TRBV30,AGESPLGHTEAF
TRBV3-1/TRBV3-2,ASSHLFGNEQF
TRBV6-1,ASSETIDSNQPQH
TRBV30,AWSPAGNQPQH
TRBV21-1,ASSRPPCLPYEQY
TRBV11-2,ASSPTGGLEQY
TRBV2,ASSTRGSGTEAF